This note documents a single T cell receptor beta chain sequence. The junction and the germline gene differ at one end; a read error may be behind it. The data were taken from a study of blood T cell repertoires in COVID-19. Study overall: T cells, B-cell-depleted T cells, or PBMCs provided the cDNA or gDNA that served as material.

Per the study methods: Amplifying reference gene primers gave estimates of nucleated cell counts. Assay used: immunoSEQ multiplex PCR; TCRdb lists only in-frame clones, some missing. V, J and clone size are taken as reported in that table, and D and trimming were inferred from the DNA itself. The sample shows some 200,000 clones, roughly 80% of them seen only once. CDR1 and CDR2 from the germline V gene are MNHEY and SVGAGI. The CDR3 totals 14 residues. This sequence was found in a woman aged 55-75 years who had recovered from COVID-19. The chain carries TRBV6-5 and TRBJ1-3; 8 bases match TRBD1. The sample taken for sequencing was peripheral blood. CDR3 residues: CASSPDRAGNTIYF. For the CDR3, the DNA is TGTGCCAGCAGCCCGGACAGGGCTGGGAACACCATATATTTT.